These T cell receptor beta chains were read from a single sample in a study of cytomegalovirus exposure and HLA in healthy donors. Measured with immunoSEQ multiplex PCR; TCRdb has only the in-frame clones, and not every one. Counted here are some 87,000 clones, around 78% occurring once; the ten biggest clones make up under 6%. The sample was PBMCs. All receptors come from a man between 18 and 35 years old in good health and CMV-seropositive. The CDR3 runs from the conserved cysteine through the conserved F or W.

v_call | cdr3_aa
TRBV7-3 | CASSLTSPDTQYF
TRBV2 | CASEGLAGRQETQYF
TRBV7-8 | CASSSSGGITETQYF
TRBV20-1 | CSAMPLSETFF
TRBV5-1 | CASSLADSTEAFF
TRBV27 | CASRSGSSFYEQYF
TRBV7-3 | CASSSLVDTQYF
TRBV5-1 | CASSSNGQPWGIQYF
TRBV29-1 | CSVVHRGNYGYTF
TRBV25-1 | CASSGRQGGQPQHF
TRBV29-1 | CSVERRMNTEAFF
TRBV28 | CASWTSSTGELFF
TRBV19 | CASRRTDYYGYTF
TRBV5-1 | CASSPDRVRNEQYF
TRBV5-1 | CASSLPTGDGYTF
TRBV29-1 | CSVERTLGETQYF
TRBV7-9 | CAIEFDRGNTEAFF
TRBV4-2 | CASSRDRGTGELFF
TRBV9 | CASSPVLGGTEAFF
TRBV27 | CASTTSGSWNEQFF
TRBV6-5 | CASKGALNTEAFF
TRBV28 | CASSFYEAGGVYEQYF
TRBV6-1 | CASSGILGAYGYTF
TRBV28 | CASSWSVNQPQHF
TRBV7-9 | CASTQGGRTEAFF
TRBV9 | CASSLTGGNEKLFF
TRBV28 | CASSLGLALEAFF
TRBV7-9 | CASSPGGYAEAFF
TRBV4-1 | CASSSPLAKNIQYF
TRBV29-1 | CRGGENYGYTF
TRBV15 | CATSRAYTDTQYF
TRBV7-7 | CASSLQRQAAGETQYF
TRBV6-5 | CASSGLAGGPGEQYF
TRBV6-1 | CASSELNQPQHF
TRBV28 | CASSPRQYGYTF
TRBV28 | CASSRTRQGNQPQHF
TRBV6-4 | CASSTGGFADTQYF